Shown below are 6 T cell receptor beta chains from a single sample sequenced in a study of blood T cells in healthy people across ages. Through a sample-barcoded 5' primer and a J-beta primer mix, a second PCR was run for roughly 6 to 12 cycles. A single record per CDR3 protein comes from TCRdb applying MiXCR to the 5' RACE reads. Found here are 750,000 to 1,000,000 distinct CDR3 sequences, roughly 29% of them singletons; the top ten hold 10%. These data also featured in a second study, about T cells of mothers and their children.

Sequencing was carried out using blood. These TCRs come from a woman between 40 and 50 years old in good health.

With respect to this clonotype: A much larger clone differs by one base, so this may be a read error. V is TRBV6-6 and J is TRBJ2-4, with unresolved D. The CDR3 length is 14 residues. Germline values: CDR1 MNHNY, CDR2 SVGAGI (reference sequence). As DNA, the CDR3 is TGTGCCAGCAGTTACTCTGGCGAAAAAAGCATTCAGTACTTC. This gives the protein CASSYSGEKSIQYF.

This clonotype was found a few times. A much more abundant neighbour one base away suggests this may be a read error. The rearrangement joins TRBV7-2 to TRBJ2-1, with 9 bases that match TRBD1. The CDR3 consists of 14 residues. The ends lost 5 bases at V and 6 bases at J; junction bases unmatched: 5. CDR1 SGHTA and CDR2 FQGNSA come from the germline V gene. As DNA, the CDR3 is TGTGCCAGCAGCGCAGGGACAGGGAGCAATGAGCAGTTCTTC. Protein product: CASSAGTGSNEQFF.

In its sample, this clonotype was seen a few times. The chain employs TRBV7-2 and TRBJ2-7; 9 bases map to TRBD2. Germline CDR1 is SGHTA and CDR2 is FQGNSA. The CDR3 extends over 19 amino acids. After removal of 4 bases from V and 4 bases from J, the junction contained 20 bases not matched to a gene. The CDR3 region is CASSSPTGLSGGPRYEQYF. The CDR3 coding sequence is TGTGCCAGCAGCTCTCCCACCGGTCTTAGCGGGGGTCCTAGATACGAGCAGTACTTC.

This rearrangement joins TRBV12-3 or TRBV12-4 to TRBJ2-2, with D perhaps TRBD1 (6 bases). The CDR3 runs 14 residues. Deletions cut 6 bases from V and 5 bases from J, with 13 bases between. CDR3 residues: CASRLDRRTGELFF. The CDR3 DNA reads TGTGCCAGCAGGCTAGACAGGAGGACCGGGGAGCTGTTTTTT.

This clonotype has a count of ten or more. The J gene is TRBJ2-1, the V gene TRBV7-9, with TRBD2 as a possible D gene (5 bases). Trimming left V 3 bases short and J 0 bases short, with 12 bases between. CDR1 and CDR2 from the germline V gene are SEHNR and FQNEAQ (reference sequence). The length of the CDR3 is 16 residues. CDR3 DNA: TGTGCCAGCAGCTTCGAGGGCCTGAGCTCCTACAATGAGCAGTTCTTC. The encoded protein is CASSFEGLSSYNEQFF. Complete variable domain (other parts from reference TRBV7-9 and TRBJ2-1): DTGVSQNPRHKITKRGQNVTFRCDPISEHNRLYWYRQTLGQGPEFLTYFQNEAQLEKSRLLSDRFSAERPKGSFSTLEIQRTEQGDSAMYLCASSFEGLSSYNEQFFGPGTRLTVL.

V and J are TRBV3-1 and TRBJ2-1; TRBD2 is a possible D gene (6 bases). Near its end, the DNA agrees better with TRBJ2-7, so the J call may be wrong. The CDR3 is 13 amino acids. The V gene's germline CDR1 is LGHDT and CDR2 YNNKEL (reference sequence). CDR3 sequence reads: CASSLRLVNEQYF. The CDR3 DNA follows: TGTGCCAGCAGCCTCCGACTAGTCAATGAGCAGTACTTC.